This T cell receptor (beta chain) was recovered during a study of T cells after yellow fever vaccination. About the research overall: The authors prepared low-cell-number fractions using SMART-Seq v4 Ultra Low Input. Points from the study as a whole: Most primary-vaccination clones recurred post-booster (under 98% CD4, around 86% CD8).

The authors made TCR cDNA by 5'RACE template switching, adding a universal primer site and UMIs. MiXCR was run by TCRdb on the 5' RACE reads, yielding one entry per CDR3 protein. The sample carries 500,000 to 650,000 distinct CDR3 sequences, 9% to 15% recorded once. Turning to this clonotype: Its antigen is undetermined.

From germline, CDR1 is MNHEY and CDR2 SVGAGI. Trimming took off 2 bases at V and 9 bases at J, with 11 bases between the two ends. The CDR3 covers 13 residues. The chain is built from TRBV6-5 and TRBJ2-1; TRBD2 is a possible D gene (6 bases). This receptor was identified in a man aged 25 to 45 who received the YFV17D yellow fever vaccine. The specimen comprised PBMCs, sampled on the day of the yellow fever booster vaccination. The CDR3 sequence is CASSYRELGEQFF. The CDR3 DNA is TGTGCCAGCAGTTACCGGGAGCTGGGTGAGCAGTTCTTC.